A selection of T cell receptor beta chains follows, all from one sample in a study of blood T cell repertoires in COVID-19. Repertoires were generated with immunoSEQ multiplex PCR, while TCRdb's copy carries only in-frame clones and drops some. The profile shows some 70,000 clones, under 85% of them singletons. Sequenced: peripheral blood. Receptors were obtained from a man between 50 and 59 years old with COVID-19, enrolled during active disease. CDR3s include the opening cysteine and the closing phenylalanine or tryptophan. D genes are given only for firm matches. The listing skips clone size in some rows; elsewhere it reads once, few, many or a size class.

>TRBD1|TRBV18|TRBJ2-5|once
TGTGCCAGCTCACAACAGGGGGCGCTTGAGACCCAGTACTTC
CASSQQGALETQYF
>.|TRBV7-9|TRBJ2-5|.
TGTGCCAGCAGCATGCTACAAGAGACCCAGTACTTC
CASSMLQETQYF
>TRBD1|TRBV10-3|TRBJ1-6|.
TGTGCCATCAGTGTCGGACAGGGGGATAATTCACCCCTCCACTTT
CAISVGQGDNSPLHF
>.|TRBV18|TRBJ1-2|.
TGTGCCAGCTCCCGAGGCGGGAGGTATGGCTACACCTTC
CASSRGGRYGYTF
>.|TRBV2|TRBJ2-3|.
TGTGCCAGCAGTAATGGGGACTCCACAGATACGCAGTATTTT
CASSNGDSTDTQYF
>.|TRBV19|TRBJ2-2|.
TGTGCCAGTAGTTACTCTCCGAGGGCCTACGGGACCGGGGAGCTGTTTTTT
CASSYSPRAYGTGELFF
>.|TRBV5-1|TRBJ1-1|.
TGCGCCAGCAGCTTGGATCAGTTCACTGAAGCTTTCTTT
CASSLDQFTEAFF
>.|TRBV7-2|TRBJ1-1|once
TGTGCCAGCAGCTCAAACACAGGGCGTGTAGCTTTCTTT
CASSSNTGRVAFF
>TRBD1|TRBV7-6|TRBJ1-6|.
TGTGCCAGCAGCTCAGGACAGGGAGATTCACCCCTCCACTTT
CASSSGQGDSPLHF
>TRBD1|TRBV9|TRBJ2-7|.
TGTGCCAGCAGCGTAGGCCCAGGACAGGCCACCTACGAGCAGTACTTC
CASSVGPGQATYEQYF
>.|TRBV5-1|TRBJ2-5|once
TGCGCCAGCAGCGTAGACTTCCCAGAGACCCAGTACTTC
CASSVDFPETQYF
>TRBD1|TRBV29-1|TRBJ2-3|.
TGCAGCGCAGGGGGTAGAGATACGCAGTATTTT
CSAGGRDTQYF
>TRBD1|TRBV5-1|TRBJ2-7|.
TGCGCCAGCAGCCTGACAGGGACCGATTACTACGAGCAGTACTTC
CASSLTGTDYYEQYF
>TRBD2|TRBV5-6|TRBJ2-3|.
TGTGCCAGCAGCTTGGCGGGTGCGGGGGGACTCACAGATACGCAGTATTTT
CASSLAGAGGLTDTQYF
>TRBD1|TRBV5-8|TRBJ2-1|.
TGTGCCAGCAGCCTAGGACAGGGGATTGTCGGTGAGCAGTTCTTC
CASSLGQGIVGEQFF
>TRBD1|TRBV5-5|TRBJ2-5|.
TGTGCCAGCAGTTTAGACAGGGGTGAGACCCAGTACTTC
CASSLDRGETQYF
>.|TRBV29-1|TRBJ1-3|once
TGCAGCGCCTCTCAGGGATTCAGAAACACCATATATTTT
CSASQGFRNTIYF
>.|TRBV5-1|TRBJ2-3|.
TGCGCCAGCAGCTTGGATCAGGGATTCACAGATACGCAGTATTTT
CASSLDQGFTDTQYF
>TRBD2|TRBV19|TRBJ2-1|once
TGTGCCAGTAGTCTGGGGGGGAAAGGTACACCCCACAATGAGCAGTTCTTC
CASSLGGKGTPHNEQFF
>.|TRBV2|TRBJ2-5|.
TGTGCCAGCAGTGACTCGACAGGAGGAGAGACCCAGTACTTC
CASSDSTGGETQYF
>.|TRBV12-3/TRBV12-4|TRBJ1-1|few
TGTGCCAGCAGTCCCCCAGGGGTCACTGAAGCTTTCTTT
CASSPPGVTEAFF
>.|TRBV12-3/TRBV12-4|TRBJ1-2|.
TGTGCCAGCAGTCCCGAACCCAGGGGCTACACCTTC
CASSPEPRGYTF
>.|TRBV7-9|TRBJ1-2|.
TGTGCCAGCAGTATCCCTACAGCCCTAAGGGGTGGCTACACCTTC
CASSIPTALRGGYTF
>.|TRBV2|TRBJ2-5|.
TGTGCCAGCAGTGAAATGACACAGGGTGTGACCCAGTACTTC
CASSEMTQGVTQYF
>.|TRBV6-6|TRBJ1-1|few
TGTGCCAGCAGTTATGGGCCGAACACTGAAGCTTTCTTT
CASSYGPNTEAFF
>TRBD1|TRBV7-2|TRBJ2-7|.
TGTGCCAGCAGCCCCCACTACAGGGGCTACGAGCAGTACTTC
CASSPHYRGYEQYF
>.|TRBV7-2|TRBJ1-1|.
TGTGCCAGCAGCTCTCAGGCGAACACTGAAGCTTTCTTT
CASSSQANTEAFF
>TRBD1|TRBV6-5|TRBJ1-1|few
TGTGCCAGCAGACCGGCTTGGACAGGTGGGACTGAAGCTTTCTTT
CASRPAWTGGTEAFF
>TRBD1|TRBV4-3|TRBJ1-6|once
TGCGCCAGCAGCCAGGAGGGACAGTATAATTCACCCCTCCACTTT
CASSQEGQYNSPLHF
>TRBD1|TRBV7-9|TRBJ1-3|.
TGTGCCAGCAGCCCCCGGACAGGGGGTACAGGAAACACCATATATTTT
CASSPRTGGTGNTIYF
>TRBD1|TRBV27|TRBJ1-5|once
TGTGCCAGCAGCCCCGGGACAGGGGGTTCCCAGCCCCAGCATTTT
CASSPGTGGSQPQHF
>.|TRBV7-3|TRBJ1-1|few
TGTGCCAGCAGCTTAACGCACAAATCTAACACTGAAGCTTTCTTT
CASSLTHKSNTEAFF
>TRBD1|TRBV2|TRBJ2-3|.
TGTGCCAGCAGTGGACCGACAGGGGACACAGATACGCAGTATTTT
CASSGPTGDTDTQYF
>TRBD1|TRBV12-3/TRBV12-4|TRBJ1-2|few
TGTGCCAGCAGTTTTGGGACAGGTGGCTACACCTTC
CASSFGTGGYTF
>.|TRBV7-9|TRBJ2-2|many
TGTGCCAGCAGCTTATTAACCGGGGAGCTGTTTTTT
CASSLLTGELFF
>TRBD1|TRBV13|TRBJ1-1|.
TGTGCCAGCAGCCCTCGGACAGGAGAAAAGAACACTGAAGCTTTCTTT
CASSPRTGEKNTEAFF
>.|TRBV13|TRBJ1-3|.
TGTGCCAGCAGCGAGCCTACAGGGTTCTACCTGTCTGGAAACACCATATATTTT
CASSEPTGFYLSGNTIYF
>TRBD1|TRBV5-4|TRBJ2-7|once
TGTGCCAGCAGCGCTGACCAACAGGGGTCCTCCTACGAGCAGTACTTC
CASSADQQGSSYEQYF
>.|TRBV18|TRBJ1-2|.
TGTGCCAGCTCACCTAAGGACATCAAGGGCTACACCTTC
CASSPKDIKGYTF
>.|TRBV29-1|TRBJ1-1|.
TGCAGCGTTGCGGGACACCTGAACACTGAAGCTTTCTTT
CSVAGHLNTEAFF
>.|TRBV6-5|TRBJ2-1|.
TGTGCCAGCCAAGGGGGTAGCAATGAGCAGTTCTTC
CASQGGSNEQFF
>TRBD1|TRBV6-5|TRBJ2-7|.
TGTGCCAGCAGTTACCGACCCCTAGACAGGGGTTACGAGCAGTACTTC
CASSYRPLDRGYEQYF
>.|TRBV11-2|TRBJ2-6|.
TGTGCCAGCAACCAGGGTCCTGGGGCCAACGTCCTGACTTTC
CASNQGPGANVLTF